This T cell receptor beta chain comes out of a study of lymphopenia after photon versus proton radiotherapy. Produced via immunoSEQ multiplex PCR; TCRdb's table is partial and in-frame only. The sample lists about 3,800 clones, 71% seen once, with 50% to 65% in the top ten. Germline CDR1 reads SGHDT; CDR2 reads YYEEEE. Trimming cost V 3 bases and J 0 bases; bases outside gene matches: 9. The CDR3 contains 17 residues. The TCR comes from a man of 80 years or more with esophageal cancer. Sequenced material: peripheral blood, taken from a patient treated with proton-based radiotherapy. The chain links TRBV5-6 to TRBJ2-3, with TRBD2 identical over 8 bases. Here the CDR3 reads CASSSGVQRGSTDTQYF. CDR3 DNA: TGTGCCAGCAGCTCAGGGGTGCAGCGGGGGAGCACAGATACGCAGTATTTT.